This passage covers 2 T cell receptor beta chains from one sample sequenced in a study of shared clonotypes between healthy human individuals. Naive CD8 cells lacked CD45RO and underwent positive selection for CCR7, leaving out terminally differentiated effector memory CD45RA+ cells. Assay: immunoSEQ multiplex PCR; the TCRdb copy retains only in-frame clones and omits some. Of about 550,000 clones listed, about 95% were seen once; the top ten hold 0.11%. The specimen was naive CD8+ T cells sorted from blood. The receptors stem from a young woman in good health.

CDR3 loop: CASTATSGSSYNEQFF. DNA of the CDR3: TGTGCCAGCACCGCGACTAGCGGGAGCTCCTACAATGAGCAGTTCTTC. V gene TRBV27 combines with J gene TRBJ2-1, with 12 bases that match TRBD2. CDR1 MNHEY and CDR2 SMNVEV come from the germline V gene (reference sequence). The trim removed 7 bases at V and 0 bases at J, leaving 4 bases unmatched. This CDR3 region has 16 residues.

The rearrangement links TRBV27 to TRBJ2-7; D not resolved. The CDR3 runs 14 residues. The V end was cut by 0 bases, the J end by 1 base, with 7 bases between. Per germline, CDR1 MNHEY and CDR2 SMNVEV (reference sequence). CDR3 DNA sequence: TGTGCCAGCAGTTTATCCCTGTTTTCCTACGAGCAGTACTTC. The encoded protein is CASSLSLFSYEQYF.